One and the same sample provided the 22 T cell receptor beta chains below, sequenced in a study of Graves' ophthalmopathy and Graves' hyperthyroidism. As the template, RNA transcripts were used to amplify TCR beta CDR3 regions. RT-PCR in the first round used HTBI primers; a second-round multiplex PCR followed. MiXCR, applied by TCRdb to the multiplex PCR reads, yields one record per CDR3 protein. The table shows 600,000 to 700,000 distinct CDR3 sequences, with roughly 41% occurring only once. The sample comprised peripheral blood. These receptors were obtained from an adult man with Graves' ophthalmopathy.

This clonotype occurred many times. The rearrangement uses TRBV6-5 and TRBJ2-2; D gene uncertain. The CDR3 is 12 residues long. CDR1 MNHEY and CDR2 SVGAGI come from the germline V gene. V was pared by 5 bases and J by 9 bases, with 10 bases between. CDR3 region: CASSLIGRELFF. In nucleotides, the CDR3 is TGTGCCAGCAGTCTTATTGGCCGGGAGCTGTTTTTT.

CDR3 sequence (DNA): TGCAGCGCAAGAGGGGGAGTGGATAATTCACCCCTCCACTTT. This encodes CSARGGVDNSPLHF. The rearrangement uses TRBV29-1 and TRBJ1-6; tentatively, D is TRBD1 (6 bases). Germline CDR1 SQVTM, CDR2 ANQGSEA. This CDR3 has 14 amino acids. V was shortened by 7 bases and J by 5 bases, with 15 bases between the two germline ends.

On this clonotype itself: This could be a read error, since a much larger clone is one nucleotide away. The rearrangement links TRBV2 to TRBJ1-1; D is unclear. Germline V lookup: CDR1 SNHLY, CDR2 FYNNEI. CDR3 length equals 15 residues. This chain's CDR3 is CASSRGPRRNAEAFF. For the CDR3, the DNA is TGTGCCAGCAGTCGCGGTCCTCGGAGGAACGCTGAAGCTTTCTTT.

This clonotype was seen a handful of times. This chain connects TRBV5-5 to TRBJ2-7; 11 positions match TRBD2. CDR1 is SGHKS and CDR2 is YYEKEE in the germline V gene (reference sequence). The CDR3 covers 15 residues. Losses at the gene ends were 1 base for V and 5 bases for J; bases not matched to a gene: 5. The CDR3: CASSLKLAGGDEQYF. CDR3 DNA sequence: TGTGCCAGCAGCTTGAAGCTAGCGGGAGGAGACGAGCAGTACTTC.

The chain uses TRBV19 and TRBJ1-2; D is perhaps TRBD1 (5 bases). CDR3 length: 13 amino acids. Germline V gene data show CDR1 as LNHDA and CDR2 as SQIVND (reference sequence). V was shortened by 7 bases and J by 4 bases, with 13 bases between the two germline ends. CDR3 loop: CASTPPGLYGYTF. The CDR3 DNA sequence: TGTGCCAGTACCCCCCCGGGGCTCTATGGCTACACCTTC.

V usage is TRBV20-1 and J usage is TRBJ1-2; D is ambiguous. Germline CDR1 reads DFQATT; CDR2 reads SNEGSKA (reference sequence). The CDR3 runs to 12 residues. The V and J ends lost 4 bases and 0 bases respectively, with 6 bases between them. The CDR3 bases are TGCAGTGCTACGACCCCTAACTATGGCTACACCTTC. Translating gives CSATTPNYGYTF.

V and J are TRBV6-5 and TRBJ2-5, with D perhaps matching TRBD1 (6 bases). This CDR3 contains 15 residues. The germline V gene encodes CDR1 MNHEY and CDR2 SVGAGI. Trimming removed 5 bases from V and 7 bases from J, with 20 bases in between. DNA for the CDR3: TGTGCCAGCAGTCCCCTCTATGGGGGCCGGGGGACCCAGTACTTC. Protein product: CASSPLYGGRGTQYF.

V usage is TRBV7-9 and J usage is TRBJ1-6, with TRBD1 matching 9 bases. The CDR3 sequence is 14 residues long. Losses at the gene ends were 7 bases for V and 9 bases for J; bases not matched to a gene: 7. The germline gives CDR1 SEHNR, CDR2 FQNEAQ (reference sequence). The CDR3 here is CASIGQGKGSPLHF. Written as DNA, the CDR3 is TGTGCCAGCATCGGACAGGGGAAGGGTTCACCCCTCCACTTT.

The chain combines TRBV25-1 with TRBJ1-4; possibly TRBD1 for D (6 bases). In germline, CDR1 is MGHDK, CDR2 SYGVNS. Between the trimmed V and J ends, which lost 11 bases and 1 base, there was a span of 14 bases. The CDR3 runs to 14 residues. The CDR3 coding sequence is TGTGCCTGGACGGGGGCAGAAACTAATGAAAAACTGTTTTTT. Its protein is CAWTGAETNEKLFF.

This chain connects TRBV12-3 or TRBV12-4 to TRBJ2-7; TRBD2 matches at 13 bases. The CDR3 is made up of 15 amino acids. V lost 6 bases and J lost 5; bases outside the gene matches: 7. As DNA, the CDR3 is TGTGCCAGCAGCGAACTAGCGGGAGGGCCTCACGAGCAGTACTTC. Encoded protein: CASSELAGGPHEQYF.

The gene calls are TRBV10-2 and TRBJ2-7; a possible D gene is TRBD2 (6 bases). V lost 8 bases to trimming and J lost 3 bases, with 14 bases between them. Germline loops: CDR1 WSHSY, CDR2 SAAADI. CDR3 length equals 13 residues. CDR3 region: CASGQVEGYEQYF. DNA for the CDR3: TGCGCCAGCGGCCAAGTGGAGGGCTACGAGCAGTACTTC.

In the case of this clonotype: A much larger clonotype is one base distant, so this may be a read error. Because it lacks the conserved phenylalanine or tryptophan at the end, this CDR3 is likely a read error. The gene calls are TRBV5-1 and TRBJ1-2; TRBD1 aligns across 8 bases. V was clipped by 2 bases and J by 7 bases; unmatched bases: 7. There are 14 residues in the CDR3. Per germline, CDR1 SGHRS and CDR2 YFSETQ. The CDR3 reads CASSFDGQGGGYTS. CDR3 nucleotide sequence: TGCGCCAGCAGCTTTGATGGACAGGGTGGTGGCTACACCTCC.

V and J are TRBV10-2 and TRBJ1-1; D not certain. The V end was cut by 1 base, the J end by 0 bases, with 9 bases between. CDR1 is WSHSY, CDR2 SAAADI, per germline. This CDR3 comprises 15 residues. DNA of the CDR3: TGCGCCAGCAGTGAGTACGTAGTAATGAACACTGAAGCTTTCTTT. Protein: CASSEYVVMNTEAFF.

V and J are TRBV7-8 and TRBJ2-5, with 7 bases that match TRBD2. The CDR3 totals 14 residues. Per germline, CDR1 SGHVS and CDR2 FQNEAQ. V lost 6 bases to trimming and J lost 2 bases; unmatched junction nucleotides: 6. The chain's CDR3 is CASSRVGGQETQYF. In DNA, the CDR3 is TGTGCCAGCAGTCGAGTGGGGGGGCAAGAGACCCAGTACTTC.

This sequence joins TRBV25-1 and TRBJ1-6, with 8 nucleotides matching TRBD1. The germline CDR1 and CDR2 sequences are MGHDK and SYGVNS. Unmatched junction bases numbered 15, after V lost 8 bases and J lost 9 bases. The CDR3 is 16 residues long. The CDR3 DNA is TGTGCCAGCTCACCAGTCAGACAGGGGCTGGGTTCACCCCTCCACTTT. Translating gives CASSPVRQGLGSPLHF. Based on the CDR3 plus reference TRBV25-1 and TRBJ1-6, the full variable domain is EADIYQTPRYLVIGTGKKITLECSQTMGHDKMYWYQQDPGMELHLIHYSYGVNSTEKGDLSSESTVSRIRTEHFPLTLESARPSHTSQYLCASSPVRQGLGSPLHFGNGTRLTVT.

The chain links TRBV11-2 to TRBJ2-7; possibly TRBD2 for D (6 bases). Trimming removed 5 bases from V and 2 bases from J, with 19 bases in between. The germline gives CDR1 SGHAT, CDR2 FQNNGV. The CDR3 loop spans 16 amino acids. The CDR3 here is CASSTRGSTGPYEQYF. As DNA, the CDR3 is TGTGCCAGCAGCACCCGGGGGTCTACCGGCCCCTACGAGCAGTACTTC.

This sequence joins TRBV7-9 and TRBJ1-3; D remains ambiguous. There are 14 residues in the CDR3. Germline assignment: CDR1 SEHNR and CDR2 FQNEAQ (reference sequence). V was pared by 1 base and J by 8 bases, with 12 bases between. The DNA for the CDR3 is TGTGCCAGCAGCTTAGAACGGAATGGCTACACCATATATTTT. It is translated as CASSLERNGYTIYF.

The V and J genes are TRBV10-3 and TRBJ2-7; D is undetermined. CDR1 and CDR2 from the germline V gene are ENHRY and SYGVKD. The ends were cut back, 0 bases at V and 7 bases at J, with 13 bases in the middle. The CDR3 covers 14 residues. The CDR3 reads CAISESLGANEQYF. Written as DNA, the CDR3 is TGTGCCATCAGTGAGTCGTTGGGTGCCAATGAGCAGTACTTC.

This clonotype occurred many times. The rearrangement joins TRBV7-2 to TRBJ2-7; 7 bases line up with TRBD2. Germline CDR1 and CDR2: SGHTA and FQGNSA. The CDR3 loop spans 14 amino acids. With V trimmed by 5 bases and J by 1 base, 5 bases remained unmatched. The CDR3 spells CASSPSAGSYEQYF. The CDR3 DNA is TGTGCCAGCAGCCCCTCAGCGGGATCCTACGAGCAGTACTTC.

On this clonotype itself: A much larger clone lies one base from this, so it may be a read error. The chain has TRBV5-5 and TRBJ1-6; D perhaps matches TRBD1 (5 bases). The CDR3 runs to 16 residues. Germline-derived CDR1 and CDR2 are SGHKS and YYEKEE (reference sequence). The V gene lost 0 bases and the J gene lost 11 bases, with 18 bases spanning the gap. The CDR3 reads CASSLGLVQANPPLHF. The CDR3 DNA is TGTGCCAGCAGCTTGGGTTTGGTACAGGCGAATCCACCCCTCCACTTT.

This clonotype was detected ten times or more. The gene calls are TRBV10-3 and TRBJ2-5; perhaps TRBD2 as D (7 bases). This CDR3 contains 14 residues. Germline CDR1 and CDR2: ENHRY and SYGVKD. V was pared by 0 bases and J by 4 bases, with 9 bases between. The CDR3: CAISESGGPETQYF. The DNA of the CDR3 is TGTGCCATCAGTGAGTCCGGGGGGCCAGAGACCCAGTACTTC.

The V call is TRBV27, the J call TRBJ2-7, with 11 bases that match TRBD1. V gave up 4 bases and J gave up 6 bases; unmatched junction bases: 5. This CDR3 has 14 amino acids. From germline, CDR1 is MNHEY and CDR2 SMNVEV (reference sequence). As DNA, the CDR3 is TGTGCCAGCAGTTCCCGGGACAGGGGGTTCGAGCAGTACTTC. Translating it yields CASSSRDRGFEQYF.